This entry lists 12 T cell receptor beta chains sequenced from one sample in a study of T cell responses to AZD1222 COVID-19 vaccine. The table came from immunoSEQ multiplex PCR; TCRdb's copy has only in-frame clones and leaves some out. This table holds about 54,000 clones, approximately 88% found once. This material consisted of peripheral blood, taken 28 days after the second AZD1222 dose. The source is an adult who received the AZD1222 COVID-19 vaccine.

This clone was observed once. The chain has TRBV15 and TRBJ1-3, with D possibly TRBD1 on 5 matching bases. The V and J ends lost 4 bases and 5 bases respectively, with 12 bases between them. Germline V gene data show CDR1 as LNHNV and CDR2 as YYDKDF (reference sequence). The CDR3 runs 14 residues. The CDR3 nucleotides read TGTGCCACCAGCATTGGGGGGGGGAGAAACACCATATATTTT. It is translated as CATSIGGGRNTIYF.

The chain is built from TRBV6-5 and TRBJ2-6; no clear D. The germline V gene has CDR1 MNHEY and CDR2 SVGAGI. CDR3 length: 16 amino acids. Trimming stripped 2 bases from V and 0 bases from J, with 8 bases between. The CDR3 reads CASSYRHSSGANVLTF. The CDR3 nucleotides are TGTGCCAGCAGTTACCGACACAGCTCTGGGGCCAACGTCCTGACTTTC.

This sequence joins TRBV20-1 and TRBJ2-1, with 14 bases aligning to TRBD2. Per germline, CDR1 DFQATT and CDR2 SNEGSKA (reference sequence). After removal of 3 bases from V and 10 bases from J, the junction contained 8 bases not matched to a gene. The CDR3 contains 15 residues. Here the CDR3 reads CSASSGLAGVWEQFF. CDR3 bases: TGCAGTGCTAGTTCGGGACTAGCGGGAGTCTGGGAGCAGTTCTTC.

This clone was found a few times. This chain connects TRBV7-2 to TRBJ2-7, with 9 bases identical to TRBD2. The CDR3 extends over 14 amino acids. CDR1 SGHTA and CDR2 FQGNSA come from the germline V gene. Trimming took 1 base from V and 3 from J; bases not matched to a gene: 1. As DNA, the CDR3 is TGTGCCAGCAGCTTAGAAGCGGGAGGCTACGAGCAGTACTTC. Its translation is CASSLEAGGYEQYF.

The chain is built from TRBV7-2 and TRBJ1-5; D not certain. Trimming left V 2 bases short and J 7 bases short, with 18 bases between. CDR3 size: 16 residues. Germline loops: CDR1 SGHTA, CDR2 FQGNSA. CDR3 in DNA: TGTGCCAGCAGCTTAACTTTGCCTAAGATTGGGCAGCCCCAGCATTTT. It codes for CASSLTLPKIGQPQHF.

This sequence joins TRBV2 and TRBJ1-2, with unresolved D. The V gene's germline CDR1 is SNHLY and CDR2 FYNNEI. The CDR3 is 14 residues long. Trimming removed 0 bases at V and 6 bases at J, with 11 bases between. CDR3 sequence reads: CASSEARTVDGYTF. DNA for the CDR3: TGTGCCAGCAGTGAAGCTCGGACTGTCGATGGCTACACCTTC.

This rearrangement joins TRBV5-8 to TRBJ2-3; 11 bases are shared with TRBD2. The CDR3 contains 15 residues. Germline-derived CDR1 and CDR2 are SGHTS and YDEGEE. With 4 bases clipped from V and 6 bases from J, the junction kept 7 bases outside the gene matches. The CDR3 sequence: CASSITSGGPDTQYF. The CDR3 DNA sequence: TGTGCCAGCAGCATTACTAGCGGGGGCCCGGATACGCAGTATTTT.

The chain recombines TRBV24-1 with TRBJ2-2; 7 positions match TRBD2. This CDR3 spans 18 amino acids. Germline trimming cut 3 bases from V and 8 bases from J; bases unmatched to any gene: 17. Germline V gene sequence: CDR1 KGHDR, CDR2 SFDVKD. The DNA for the CDR3 is TGTGCCACCAGTGATCCCTCCCGGGGAGGGCAGTCAGCTGGGGAGCTGTTTTTT. It encodes CATSDPSRGGQSAGELFF.

V and J are TRBV5-4 and TRBJ1-2; D is ambiguous. Per germline, CDR1 SGHNT and CDR2 YYREEE (reference sequence). The CDR3 is 13 amino acids. Trimming stripped 3 bases from V and 0 bases from J, with 6 bases between. CDR3 in DNA: TGTGCCAGCAGCTCGGTGGCTAACTATGGCTACACCTTC. It translates to CASSSVANYGYTF.

This clone has only a few counts. J is TRBJ2-7 and V is TRBV11-2, with TRBD2 as a possible D gene (8 bases). The CDR3 extends over 17 amino acids. Trimming took off 8 bases at V and 4 bases at J, with 27 bases between the two ends. CDR1 and CDR2 (germline): SGHAT, FQNNGV. CDR3 bases: TGTGCCAGCTATACTCACAAGGGGGCTAGCGGGTGGTACGAGCAGTACTTC. It translates to CASYTHKGASGWYEQYF.

The chain combines TRBV30 with TRBJ1-1, with D hard to call. CDR1 and CDR2 (germline): GTSNPN, SVGIG (reference sequence). The ends were cut back, 2 bases at V and 0 bases at J, with 10 bases in the middle. The CDR3 length is 14 residues. The CDR3, as DNA: TGTGCCTGGAGTAGGTACAGTATGAACACTGAAGCTTTCTTT. Translation: CAWSRYSMNTEAFF.

CDR3 DNA sequence: TGTGCCAGCAGCTTCTACGGGGGGCGAGAGACCCAGTACTTC. This encodes CASSFYGGRETQYF. V and J are TRBV7-2 and TRBJ2-5, with a tentative D call TRBD2 (7 bases). CDR3 length: 14 residues. Germline lookup yields CDR1 SGHTA and CDR2 FQGNSA. V lost 3 bases and J 4 bases, leaving 12 bases between the germline ends.